These 29 T cell receptor beta chains share one sample of origin, sequenced in a study of T cell repertoires in cytomegalovirus infection. No antigens are known for them. TCRdb analysed the reads with MiXCR anew, one entry per CDR3 protein. This sample carries under 450,000 distinct CDR3 sequences, roughly 36% of them seen once, and the ten largest clones take about 14%. The material was cultured PBMCs, obtained from culture after CMV antigen stimulation. These receptors came from a human donor in good health (CMV status not recorded). Some clones in this sample may be carry-over from other donors' samples.

This clonotype was seen many times. V usage is TRBV7-2 and J usage is TRBJ2-3; TRBD1 aligns across 7 bases. The CDR3 runs 13 residues. Trimming at V came to 5 bases and at J to 4 bases, leaving 3 bases not matched to a gene. Germline V gives CDR1 SGHTA, CDR2 FQGNSA. CDR3 residues: CASSAQGADTQYF. DNA of the CDR3: TGTGCCAGCAGCGCGCAGGGGGCAGATACGCAGTATTTT. The full variable domain, completed using reference TRBV7-2 and TRBJ2-3, is GAGVSQSPSNKVTEKGKDVELRCDPISGHTALYWYRQSLGQGLEFLIYFQGNSAPDKSGLPSDRFSAERTGGSVSTLTIQRTQQEDSAVYLCASSAQGADTQYFGPGTRLTVL.

Comment on this clonotype: The junction differs from germline at one of its ends, possibly a read error. The rearrangement joins TRBV5-3 to TRBJ1-4, with D perhaps TRBD1 (6 bases). TRBV5-3 counts as an open reading frame of uncertain function. The CDR3 runs 14 residues. The CDR3 sequence is CASSLQGASEKLFF. The CDR3 nucleotides are TGTGCCAGCAGCTTACAGGGAGCGAGTGAAAAACTGTTTTTT.

The genes are TRBV12-3 or TRBV12-4 and TRBJ2-1; 16 bases are a match to TRBD2. Trimming took 5 bases from V and 8 from J; bases not matched to a gene: 6. The CDR3 has 16 residues. The CDR3 DNA reads as TGTGCCAGCAGTCAGGGACTAGCGGGAGGGCCCTATGAGCAGTTCTTC. Its protein product is CASSQGLAGGPYEQFF.

This clonotype has a handful of counts. The rearrangement uses TRBV28 and TRBJ2-2; D is possibly TRBD1 (6 bases). The CDR3 runs 13 residues. V was pared by 6 bases and J by 4 bases, with 9 bases between. CDR1 and CDR2 (germline): MDHEN, SYDVKM. The DNA for the CDR3 is TGTGCCAGCAGCCACAGGGCCACCGGGGAGCTGTTTTTT. Translating it yields CASSHRATGELFF.

On this clonotype itself: The junction departs from the called germline gene at one end, perhaps through a read error. The chain links TRBV4-1 to TRBJ2-1; TRBD2 matches 7 bases. The V gene's germline CDR1 is MGHRA and CDR2 YSYEKL. The CDR3 extends over 16 amino acids. The CDR3 sequence is CASSPMRREPHNEQFF. The DNA of the CDR3 is TGTGCCAGCAGCCCCATGCGGCGGGAGCCCCACAATGAGCAGTTCTTC.

This clonotype was observed a few times. V and J are TRBV19 and TRBJ2-5, with 13 bases lining up with TRBD2. Germline V lookup: CDR1 LNHDA, CDR2 SQIVND (reference sequence). The length of the CDR3 is 16 residues. With V trimmed by 5 bases and J by 6 bases, 9 bases remained unmatched. CDR3 amino acids: CASSLGLAGVSKTQYF. As DNA, the CDR3 is TGTGCCAGTAGTCTCGGACTAGCGGGAGTATCGAAGACCCAGTACTTC.

This clonotype was seen a few times. The chain links TRBV11-2 to TRBJ2-5, with 9 bases matching TRBD2. V lost 5 bases and J lost 2; bases outside the gene matches: 9. CDR1 SGHAT and CDR2 FQNNGV come from the germline V gene. The CDR3 has 16 amino acids. The CDR3 DNA reads as TGTGCCAGCAGCGGGGCCGGTAGCGGGAGACAAGAGACCCAGTACTTC. Its translation: CASSGAGSGRQETQYF.

On this clonotype: The junction differs from germline at one of its ends, possibly a read error. The chain carries TRBV19 and TRBJ2-1, with D perhaps being TRBD1 or TRBD2 (6 bases each). The V gene's germline CDR1 is LNHDA and CDR2 SQIVND (reference sequence). The CDR3 contains 15 residues. CDR3 region: CASSIQVLGGNEQCF. CDR3 in DNA: TGTGCCAGTAGTATTCAGGTGCTGGGGGGCAATGAGCAGTGCTTC.

This clonotype was seen a few times. This rearrangement joins TRBV27 to TRBJ1-2; D call uncertain. Germline values: CDR1 MNHEY, CDR2 SMNVEV (reference sequence). Trimming took off 7 bases at V and 2 bases at J, with 17 bases between the two ends. The CDR3 is 15 amino acids. CDR3 nucleotides: TGTGCCAGCACCTTCATAGGGTCTGGGAACTATGGCTACACCTTC. It translates to CASTFIGSGNYGYTF.

The sample holds one count of this clonotype. This sequence joins TRBV3-1 and TRBJ2-1; TRBD2 agrees at 10 bases. The V gene's germline CDR1 is LGHDT and CDR2 YNNKEL (reference sequence). The CDR3 spans 14 residues. After removal of 7 bases from V and 5 bases from J, the junction contained 5 bases not matched to a gene. This CDR3 reads CASTGTSVNNEQFF. CDR3 nucleotide sequence: TGTGCCAGCACCGGGACTAGCGTTAACAATGAGCAGTTCTTC.

The chain couples TRBV5-5 to TRBJ1-2; 7 positions agree with TRBD1. The V gene end was trimmed by 4 bases and the J gene end by 1 base; junction bases not matched to a gene: 7. CDR3 length: 15 residues. In germline, CDR1 is SGHKS, CDR2 YYEKEE (reference sequence). CDR3 in amino acids: CASSLEQGFNYGYTF. Here the CDR3 DNA reads TGTGCCAGCAGCCTCGAACAGGGGTTTAACTATGGCTACACCTTC.

The V and J genes are TRBV12-3 or TRBV12-4 and TRBJ2-1; TRBD2 aligns across 7 bases. The CDR3 is 15 residues long. V was pared by 5 bases and J by 2 bases, with 6 bases of the junction left unmatched. The CDR3 spells CASSLRDYPYNEQFF. For the CDR3, the DNA is TGTGCCAGCAGTCTCCGGGACTATCCCTACAATGAGCAGTTCTTC.

This sequence joins TRBV7-2 and TRBJ2-1; 10 bases match TRBD2. The CDR3 is made up of 16 amino acids. Germline V gives CDR1 SGHTA, CDR2 FQGNSA. Trimming at V came to 1 base and at J to 6 bases, leaving 6 bases not matched to a gene. For the CDR3, the DNA is TGTGCCAGCAGCTTAGTCCCTAGCGGGAGCTCCAATGAGCAGTTCTTC. Encoded protein: CASSLVPSGSSNEQFF.

This clonotype has only a few counts. V gene TRBV7-2 combines with J gene TRBJ2-1; no reliable D call. Deletions cut 4 bases from V and 4 bases from J, with 5 bases between. The CDR3 is made up of 12 amino acids. Germline V gene data show CDR1 as SGHTA and CDR2 as FQGNSA. The CDR3 coding sequence is TGTGCCAGCAGCTACCAATACAATGAGCAGTTCTTC. It encodes CASSYQYNEQFF.

This clonotype was recorded many times. This chain joins TRBV7-2 and TRBJ2-1; the match to TRBD2 covers 7 bases. The ends lost 3 bases at V and 3 bases at J; junction bases unmatched: 8. Germline V gene lookup returns CDR1 SGHTA and CDR2 FQGNSA. CDR3 length: 16 amino acids. CDR3 coding DNA: TGTGCCAGCAGCTTTCAGACTAGCCTCCTCTACAATGAGCAGTTCTTC. Its translation is CASSFQTSLLYNEQFF.

The V call is TRBV5-6, the J call TRBJ2-7; D call uncertain. V was shortened by 0 bases and J by 5 bases, with 3 bases between the two germline ends. Germline CDR1 and CDR2: SGHDT and YYEEEE. The CDR3 extends over 11 amino acids. In nucleotides, the CDR3 is TGTGCCAGCAGCTTGGATCACGAGCAGTACTTC. Translation gives CASSLDHEQYF. Supplemented by reference TRBV5-6 and TRBJ2-7, the full variable domain reads DAGVTQSPTHLIKTRGQQVTLRCSPKSGHDTVSWYQQALGQGPQFIFQYYEEEERQRGNFPDRFSGHQFPNYSSELNVNALLLGDSALYLCASSLDHEQYFGPGTRLTVT.

The genes are TRBV6-2 or TRBV6-3 and TRBJ1-2; TRBD1 matches at 12 bases. V trimming: 2 bases; J trimming: 3 bases; junction bases outside the gene matches: 1. The CDR3 consists of 15 residues. Germline assignment: CDR1 MNHEY and CDR2 SVGEGT. CDR3 in DNA: TGTGCCAGCAGTTACGGGACAGGGGGCGACTATGGCTACACCTTC. It encodes CASSYGTGGDYGYTF.

The V and J genes are TRBV11-3 and TRBJ2-1; 11 bases are shared with TRBD1. V lost 5 bases and J lost 5; bases outside the gene matches: 8. CDR3 length equals 16 residues. Germline CDR1 reads SGHNT; CDR2 reads YENEEA. The CDR3 nucleotides read TGTGCCAGCAGCCCATGGACAGGGGGCAAAGACAATGAGCAGTTCTTC. Translating it yields CASSPWTGGKDNEQFF.

V is TRBV4-3 and J is TRBJ2-1, with TRBD2 matching 9 bases. Germline trimming cut 1 base from V and 5 bases from J; bases unmatched to any gene: 12. The CDR3 spans 18 residues. CDR1 and CDR2 from the germline V gene are LGHNA and YSLEER. CDR3 in amino acids: CASSQARAGGVGNNEQFF. CDR3 coding DNA: TGCGCCAGCAGCCAAGCCCGGGCGGGAGGGGTGGGGAACAATGAGCAGTTCTTC.

The chain is built from TRBV9 and TRBJ2-2; 7 bases fit TRBD2. V was clipped by 0 bases and J by 5 bases; unmatched bases: 4. Germline V gene data show CDR1 as SGDLS and CDR2 as YYNGEE. The CDR3 contains 15 residues. The CDR3 DNA reads TGTGCCAGCAGCGTAGAGGGGACTAAAACCGGGGAGCTGTTTTTT. Amino acid sequence: CASSVEGTKTGELFF.

The chain recombines TRBV19 with TRBJ1-3; tentative D call: TRBD1 (6 bases). The V end lost 9 bases, the J end lost 0 bases, and 9 bases lay between the germline ends. This CDR3 contains 13 residues. Germline CDR1 and CDR2: LNHDA and SQIVND (reference sequence). DNA for the CDR3: TGTGCCAGCCAGGACAGCTCTGGAAACACCATATATTTT. The encoded protein is CASQDSSGNTIYF.

The chain couples TRBV5-1 to TRBJ1-1; D is perhaps TRBD1 (6 bases). This CDR3 is built from 15 residues. CDR1 is SGHRS and CDR2 is YFSETQ in the germline V gene. The V and J ends lost 0 bases and 5 bases respectively, with 14 bases between them. Here the CDR3 DNA reads TGCGCCAGCAGCTTGGGACAGGAGGGGAGGACTGAAGCTTTCTTT. Translation gives CASSLGQEGRTEAFF.

This clonotype was counted only a few times. The chain uses TRBV28 and TRBJ2-7, with D possibly TRBD1 on 6 matching bases. Trimming removed 5 bases at V and 0 bases at J, with 14 bases between. Germline CDR1 is MDHEN and CDR2 is SYDVKM. This CDR3 region has 15 residues. For the CDR3, the DNA is TGTGCCAGCAGTCCCCGGGACATACACTCCTACGAGCAGTACTTC. Translation gives CASSPRDIHSYEQYF.

The genes are TRBV7-9 and TRBJ1-6; no definite D call. V shed 5 bases and J shed 0 bases, with 14 bases lying between them. This CDR3 spans 17 amino acids. The germline gives CDR1 SEHNR, CDR2 FQNEAQ (reference sequence). The chain's CDR3 is CASSTWTTSSYNSPLHF. The CDR3 DNA is TGTGCCAGCAGCACCTGGACCACCAGCTCCTATAATTCACCCCTCCACTTT. Looking up the rest from reference TRBV7-9 and TRBJ1-6 gives the full variable domain: DTGVSQNPRHKITKRGQNVTFRCDPISEHNRLYWYRQTLGQGPEFLTYFQNEAQLEKSRLLSDRFSAERPKGSFSTLEIQRTEQGDSAMYLCASSTWTTSSYNSPLHFGNGTRLTVT.

A few counts support this clonotype. The chain employs TRBV19 and TRBJ2-3; no reliable D call. CDR3 size: 13 residues. Trimming took off 7 bases at V and 4 bases at J, with 12 bases between the two ends. Per germline, CDR1 LNHDA and CDR2 SQIVND (reference sequence). CDR3 residues: CASTRSGADTQYF. As DNA, the CDR3 is TGTGCCAGTACTCGATCCGGAGCAGATACGCAGTATTTT.

The chain joins TRBV24-1 to TRBJ2-7; possibly TRBD1 or TRBD2 for D (5 bases each). The germline V and J ends were trimmed by 1 base and 5 bases, with 11 bases remaining between them. The CDR3 has 14 amino acids. Germline V gene data show CDR1 as KGHDR and CDR2 as SFDVKD. The CDR3, as DNA: TGTGCCACCAGTGATTTTAAAGGGACCGACGAGCAGTACTTC. Its protein product is CATSDFKGTDEQYF.

This clonotype occurred a few times. J is TRBJ2-7 and V is TRBV27; 11 nucleotides agree with TRBD2. The CDR3 is 16 residues long. The germline gives CDR1 MNHEY, CDR2 SMNVEV (reference sequence). J was trimmed by 2 bases and V by 1 base; bases with no gene match: 4. The CDR3 DNA is TGTGCCAGCAGTTTATTTCAGACTAGCGGGACCTACGAGCAGTACTTC. Protein: CASSLFQTSGTYEQYF.

This clonotype has a count of ten or more. The J gene is TRBJ1-1, the V gene TRBV7-8; TRBD1 is a possible D gene (6 bases). V lost 2 bases and J 5 bases, leaving 12 bases between the germline ends. The germline gives CDR1 SGHVS, CDR2 FQNEAQ. CDR3 length: 14 amino acids. Here the CDR3 DNA reads TGTGCCAGCAGCTTACGGGGGGCGAGGACTGAAGCTTTCTTT. Amino acid sequence: CASSLRGARTEAFF.

The sample holds a few counts of this clonotype. The chain combines TRBV12-3 or TRBV12-4 with TRBJ2-3; D is ambiguous. Trimming left V 3 bases short and J 1 base short, with 5 bases between. This CDR3 region has 13 residues. The CDR3 sequence is CASSFSGTDTQYF. The CDR3 region has the DNA TGTGCCAGCAGTTTCAGTGGCACAGATACGCAGTATTTT.